The T cell receptor beta chain described here comes from a study of spatial heterogeneity in lung cancer. About the study: The approximately 78 donors had untreated early-stage non-small cell lung cancer. Median follow-up for sequenced PBMC samples was roughly 22 months after resection, when such samples existed.

Germline CDR1 LNHDA, CDR2 SQIVND (reference sequence). V was clipped by 6 bases and J by 0 bases, with 18 bases between them. CDR3 length: 17 residues. Time point reported: blood at routine non-recurrence follow-up after resection. Whole RNA was taken from tumor, nontumor lung or frozen PBMC; it was then sequenced unsorted. MiXCR, applied by TCRdb to the 5' RACE reads, yields one record per CDR3 protein. The sample contains fewer than 150,000 distinct CDR3 sequences, 11% of which appear only once. V usage is TRBV19 and J usage is TRBJ1-3; D unclear. Here the sequenced sample was PBMCs, taken at follow-up. This receptor was identified in a female donor with early-stage non-small cell lung cancer. The CDR3 DNA is TGTGCCAGTAGACTTACAACGAGGGCCCACTCTGGAAACACCATATATTTT. It translates to CASRLTTRAHSGNTIYF.